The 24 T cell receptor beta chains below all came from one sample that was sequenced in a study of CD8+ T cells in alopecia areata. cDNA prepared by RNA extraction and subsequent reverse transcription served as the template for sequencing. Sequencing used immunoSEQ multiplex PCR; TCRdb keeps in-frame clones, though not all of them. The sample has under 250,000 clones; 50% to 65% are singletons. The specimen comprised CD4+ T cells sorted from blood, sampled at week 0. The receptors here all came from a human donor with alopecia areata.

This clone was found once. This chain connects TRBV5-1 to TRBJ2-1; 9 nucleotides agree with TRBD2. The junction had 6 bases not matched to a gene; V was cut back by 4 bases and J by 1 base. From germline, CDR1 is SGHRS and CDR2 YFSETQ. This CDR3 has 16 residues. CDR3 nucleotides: TGCGCCAGCAGCGCTCTAGCGGGGACTTCCTACAATGAGCAGTTCTTC. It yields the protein CASSALAGTSYNEQFF.

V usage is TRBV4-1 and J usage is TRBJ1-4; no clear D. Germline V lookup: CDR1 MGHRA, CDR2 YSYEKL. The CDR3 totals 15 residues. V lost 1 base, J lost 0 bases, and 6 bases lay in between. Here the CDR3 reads CASSQVETTNEKLFF. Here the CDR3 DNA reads TGCGCCAGCAGCCAAGTGGAGACAACTAATGAAAAACTGTTTTTT.

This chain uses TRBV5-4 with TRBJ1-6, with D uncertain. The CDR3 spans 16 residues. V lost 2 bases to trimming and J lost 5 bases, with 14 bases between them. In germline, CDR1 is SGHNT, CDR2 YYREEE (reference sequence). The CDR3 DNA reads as TGTGCCAGCAGCTTCCAAACGACCCTCCATAATTCACCCCTCCACTTT. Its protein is CASSFQTTLHNSPLHF.

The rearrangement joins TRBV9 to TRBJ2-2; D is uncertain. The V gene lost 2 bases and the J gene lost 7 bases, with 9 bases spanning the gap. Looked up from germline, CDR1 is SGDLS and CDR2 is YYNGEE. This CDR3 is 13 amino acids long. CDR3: CASSVTVGGELFF. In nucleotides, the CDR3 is TGTGCCAGCAGCGTTACGGTGGGCGGGGAGCTGTTTTTT.

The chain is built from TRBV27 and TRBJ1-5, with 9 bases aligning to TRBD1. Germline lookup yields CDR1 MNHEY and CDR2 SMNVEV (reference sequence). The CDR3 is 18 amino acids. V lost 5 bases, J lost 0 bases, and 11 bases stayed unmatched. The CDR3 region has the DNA TGTGCCAGCAGTCCACGTTCTGGGACAGGGAATAGCAATCAGCCCCAGCATTTT. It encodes CASSPRSGTGNSNQPQHF.

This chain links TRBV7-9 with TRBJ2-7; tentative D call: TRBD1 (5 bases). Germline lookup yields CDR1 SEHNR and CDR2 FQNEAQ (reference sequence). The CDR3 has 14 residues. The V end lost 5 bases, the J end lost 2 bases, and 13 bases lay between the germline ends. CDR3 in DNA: TGTGCCAGCAGCGCAGGGTTGCGGACCTACGAGCAGTACTTC. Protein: CASSAGLRTYEQYF.

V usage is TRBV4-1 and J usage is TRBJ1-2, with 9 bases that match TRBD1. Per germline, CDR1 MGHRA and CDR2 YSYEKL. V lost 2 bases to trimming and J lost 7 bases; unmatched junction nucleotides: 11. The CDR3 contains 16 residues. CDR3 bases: TGCGCCAGCAGCCAAACCCAGGGGACAGGGACTCGTGGCTACACCTTC. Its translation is CASSQTQGTGTRGYTF.

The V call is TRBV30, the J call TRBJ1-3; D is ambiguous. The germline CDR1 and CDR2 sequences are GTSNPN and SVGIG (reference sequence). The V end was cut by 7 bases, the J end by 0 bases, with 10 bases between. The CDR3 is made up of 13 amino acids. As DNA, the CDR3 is TGTGCCTCCGAGCTCTACTCTGGAAACACCATATATTTT. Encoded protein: CASELYSGNTIYF.

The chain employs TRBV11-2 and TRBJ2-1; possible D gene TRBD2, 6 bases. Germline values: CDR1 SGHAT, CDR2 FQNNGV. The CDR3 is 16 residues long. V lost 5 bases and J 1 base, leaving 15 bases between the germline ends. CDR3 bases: TGTGCCAGCAGCCTTATGACTAGATTATCCTACAATGAGCAGTTCTTC. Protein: CASSLMTRLSYNEQFF.

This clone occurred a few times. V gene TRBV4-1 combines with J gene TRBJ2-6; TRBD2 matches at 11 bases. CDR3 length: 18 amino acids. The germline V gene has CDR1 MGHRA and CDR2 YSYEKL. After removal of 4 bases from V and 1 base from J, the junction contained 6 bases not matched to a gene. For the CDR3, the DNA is TGCGCCAGCAGCCCCGTAGCGGGGGGGCGTTCTGGGGCCAACGTCCTGACTTTC. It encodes CASSPVAGGRSGANVLTF.

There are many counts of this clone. CDR3 amino acids: CASNPLVSGKIDEQYF. For the CDR3, the DNA is TGTGCCAGCAACCCCTTGGTTAGCGGGAAGATCGACGAGCAGTACTTC. This rearrangement joins TRBV6-6 to TRBJ2-7; 8 bases are a match to TRBD2. The CDR3 contains 16 residues. After removal of 7 bases from V and 5 bases from J, the junction contained 16 bases not matched to a gene. Per germline, CDR1 MNHNY and CDR2 SVGAGI (reference sequence).

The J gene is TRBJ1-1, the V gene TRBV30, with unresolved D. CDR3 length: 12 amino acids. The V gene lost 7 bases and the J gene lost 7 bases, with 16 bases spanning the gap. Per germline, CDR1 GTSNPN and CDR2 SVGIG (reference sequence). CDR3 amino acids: CASWAGAGEAFF. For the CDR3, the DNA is TGTGCCTCCTGGGCGGGAGCCGGTGAAGCTTTCTTT.

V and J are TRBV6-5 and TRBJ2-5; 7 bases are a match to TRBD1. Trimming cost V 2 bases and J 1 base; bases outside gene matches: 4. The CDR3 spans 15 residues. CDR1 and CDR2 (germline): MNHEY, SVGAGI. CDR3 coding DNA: TGTGCCAGCAGTTACGACAGGGAAGTCCAAGAGACCCAGTACTTC. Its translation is CASSYDREVQETQYF.

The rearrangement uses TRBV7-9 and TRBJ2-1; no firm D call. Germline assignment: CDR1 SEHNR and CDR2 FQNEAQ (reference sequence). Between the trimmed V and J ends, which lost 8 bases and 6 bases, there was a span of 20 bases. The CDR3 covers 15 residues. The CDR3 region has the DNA TGTGCCAGCGAGCTTTTTTCCCCTCAGTCCAATGAGCAGTTCTTC. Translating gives CASELFSPQSNEQFF.

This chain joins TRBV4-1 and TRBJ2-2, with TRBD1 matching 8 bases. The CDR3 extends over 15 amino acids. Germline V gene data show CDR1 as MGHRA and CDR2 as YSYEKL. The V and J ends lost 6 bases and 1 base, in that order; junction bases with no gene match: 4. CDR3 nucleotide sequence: TGCGCCAGCAGGGCCGGACAGGGGAACACCGGGGAGCTGTTTTTT. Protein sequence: CASRAGQGNTGELFF.

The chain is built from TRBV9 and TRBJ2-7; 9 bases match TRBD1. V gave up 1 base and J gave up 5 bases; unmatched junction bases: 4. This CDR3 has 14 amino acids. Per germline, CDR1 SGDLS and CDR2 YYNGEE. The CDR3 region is CASSVSGQGHEQYF. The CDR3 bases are TGTGCCAGCAGCGTATCGGGACAGGGCCACGAGCAGTACTTC.

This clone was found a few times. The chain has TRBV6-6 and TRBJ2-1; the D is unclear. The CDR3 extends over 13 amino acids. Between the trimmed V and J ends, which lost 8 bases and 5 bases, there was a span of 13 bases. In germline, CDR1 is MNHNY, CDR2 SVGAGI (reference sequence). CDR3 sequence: CASSYGSHNEQFF. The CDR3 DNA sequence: TGTGCCAGCTCCTACGGCAGCCACAATGAGCAGTTCTTC.

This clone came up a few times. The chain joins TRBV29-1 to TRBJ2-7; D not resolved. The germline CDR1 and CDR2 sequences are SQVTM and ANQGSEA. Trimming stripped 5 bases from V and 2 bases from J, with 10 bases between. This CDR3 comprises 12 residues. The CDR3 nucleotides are TGCAGCGTTAAACCTAACACCTACGAGCAGTACTTC. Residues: CSVKPNTYEQYF.

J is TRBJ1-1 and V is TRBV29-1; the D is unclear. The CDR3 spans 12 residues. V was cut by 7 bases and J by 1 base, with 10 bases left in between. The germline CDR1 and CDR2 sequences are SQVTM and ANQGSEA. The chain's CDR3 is CSGMRANTEAFF. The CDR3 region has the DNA TGCAGCGGAATGAGGGCGAACACTGAAGCTTTCTTT. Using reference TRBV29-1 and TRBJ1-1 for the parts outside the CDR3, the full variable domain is SAVISQKPSRDICQRGTSLTIQCQVDSQVTMMFWYRQQPGQSLTLIATANQGSEATYESGFVIDKFPISRPNLTFSTLTVSNMSPEDSSIYLCSGMRANTEAFFGQGTRLTVV.

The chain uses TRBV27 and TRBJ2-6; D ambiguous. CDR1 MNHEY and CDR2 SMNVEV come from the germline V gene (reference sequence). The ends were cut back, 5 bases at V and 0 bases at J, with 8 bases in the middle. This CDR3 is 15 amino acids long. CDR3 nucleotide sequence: TGTGCCAGCAGTCCCTATCGCTCTGGGGCCAACGTCCTGACTTTC. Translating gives CASSPYRSGANVLTF.

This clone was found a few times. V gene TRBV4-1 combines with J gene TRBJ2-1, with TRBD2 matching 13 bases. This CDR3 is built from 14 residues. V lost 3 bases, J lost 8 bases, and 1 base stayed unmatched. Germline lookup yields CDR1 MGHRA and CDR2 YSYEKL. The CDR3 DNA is TGCGCCAGCAGCCAGGGACTAGCGGGATATGAGCAGTTCTTC. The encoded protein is CASSQGLAGYEQFF.

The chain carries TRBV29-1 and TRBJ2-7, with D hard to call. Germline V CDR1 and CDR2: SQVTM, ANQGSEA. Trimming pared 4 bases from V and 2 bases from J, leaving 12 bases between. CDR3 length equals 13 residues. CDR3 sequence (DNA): TGCAGCGTTGTTAAGGGATCTCCCTACGAGCAGTACTTC. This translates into CSVVKGSPYEQYF.

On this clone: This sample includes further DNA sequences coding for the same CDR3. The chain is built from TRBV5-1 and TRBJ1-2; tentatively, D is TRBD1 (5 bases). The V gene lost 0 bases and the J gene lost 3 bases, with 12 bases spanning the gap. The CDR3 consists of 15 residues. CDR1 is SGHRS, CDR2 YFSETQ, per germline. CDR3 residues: CASSLDSQGHYGYTF. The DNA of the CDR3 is TGCGCCAGCAGCTTGGATTCGCAGGGCCACTATGGCTACACCTTC.

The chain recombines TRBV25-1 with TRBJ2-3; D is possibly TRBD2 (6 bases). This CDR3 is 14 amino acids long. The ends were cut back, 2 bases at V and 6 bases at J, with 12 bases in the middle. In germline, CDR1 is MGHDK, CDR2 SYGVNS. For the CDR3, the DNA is TGTGCCAGCAGTGAAGTCGGGAGTGGGGATACGCAGTATTTT. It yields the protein CASSEVGSGDTQYF.